This T cell receptor beta chain originates from a study of T cell responses to AZD1222 COVID-19 vaccine (dated by TCRdb to the early 2020s). A note on the overall study: TCR sequencing was performed for 230 to 250 trial participants, of whom about 210 were given two doses of AZD1222 and some 25 were given two doses of MenACWY control vaccine. Trial participants were enrolled by age into subgroups of 18-55, 56-69 and 70-plus years, and roughly 150, 30 and 60 TCR-sequenced participants, respectively, were included in these subgroups. General findings and caveats noted by the study authors: Reportedly, almost half of the unique spike-specific TCRs recognized epitopes lying outside the regions that are mutated in the B.1.351 and B.1.1.7 variants. After two AZD1222 doses, both the breadth and the depth of spike-specific TCRs were significantly higher than at day 0 and than in MenACWY recipients. The whole spike protein was spanned by vaccine-associated CD4 TCRs, and dominant responses were seen in regions 160-218 and 743-854. Only a handful of AZD1222 recipients were SARS-CoV-2 seropositive at baseline, limiting conclusions about previously exposed vaccinees. Because no day 14 peak-response samples were available, repertoires were characterized only after the peak T cell response. Participants were mostly white British, with more females than males. The authors suggested clonal diversity may have been underestimated. In the small 56-69-year group, the increase in depth fell short of significance, most likely because of low power.

The CDR3 regions of human TCRbeta chains were analyzed by immunosequencing. In the paper's pipeline: TCRs in the repertoires were matched against a reference library of SARS-CoV-2-specific TCRs that had been generated with the MIRA antigen-specificity platform. Breadth was defined as the fraction of unique TCRs that were SARS-CoV-2-associated, and depth was defined as the fraction of total T cells that were SARS-CoV-2-associated. Using the MIRA data, each spike-specific TCR was mapped to the spike region that the TCR reacts to and placed in a CD4 or CD8 class. Log10-transformed breadth and depth values were compared by one-way ANOVA with Sidak's multiple comparisons tests. In its TCRdb copy, this immuneACCESS table keeps in-frame sequences only and misses some clones. Where compared with another copy, unresolved V genes explain less than half of these, and the others have no known cause. The V and J calls and clone size are taken from that table; D and trimming were inferred from the DNA. The table for this sample lists approximately 180,000 clones; around nine tenths of them were counted only once. The ten largest clones capture around 3.6% of the sample.

The CDR3 goes from the cysteine to the phenylalanine over 13 residues. Kept here is only the CDR3 DNA, which spans 39 bases and is read in frame from base 1. V is pared back by 5 bases and J by 2 bases, with 9 bases lying between the germline termini. Via the germline V gene (reference sequence), CDR1 is WNHNN and CDR2 SYGVQD. According to the study, the label for this sample's time point signals: about 28 days (+/-7) after the second vaccine dose. What the treatment or condition label conveys for this sample: meningococcal conjugate vaccine given as trial control. Samples from vaccinated people were obtained from the UK trials COV001 and COV002, which included a single-blind randomized controlled phase 2/3 trial of AZD1222 (ChAdOx1 nCoV-19) in healthy adults. Trial participant PBMC samples were collected at day 0 and day 28 after the second dose for TCRbeta chain sequencing. In the case of this clone: No antigen is known for it. Base qualities are not recorded, but no much larger clone differs from it by a single base.

This TCR was recovered from an adult who received the MenACWY meningococcal vaccine as a control. The material sequenced was peripheral blood, taken 28 days after the second dose of the MenACWY control vaccine. The chain is made from TRBV10-1 and TRBJ1-2; a confident D gene designation cannot be given. The nucleotide sequence reads as follows: TGCGCCAGCAGTTCCGACACGAACTATGGCTACACCTTC. Its protein is CASSSDTNYGYTF.